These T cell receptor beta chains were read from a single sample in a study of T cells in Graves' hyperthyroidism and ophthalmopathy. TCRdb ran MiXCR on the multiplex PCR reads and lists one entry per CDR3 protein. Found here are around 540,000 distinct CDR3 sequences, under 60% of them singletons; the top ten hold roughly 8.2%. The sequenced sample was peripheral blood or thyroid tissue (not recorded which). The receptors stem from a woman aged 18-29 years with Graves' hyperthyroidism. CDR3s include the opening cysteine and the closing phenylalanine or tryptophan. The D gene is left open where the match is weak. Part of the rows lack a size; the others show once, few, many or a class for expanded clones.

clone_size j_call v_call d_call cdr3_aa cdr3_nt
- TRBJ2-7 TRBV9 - CASERNAYEQYF TGTGCCAGCGAGCGGAACGCCTACGAGCAGTACTTC
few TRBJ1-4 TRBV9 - CASSARRGDNEKLFF TGTGCCAGCAGCGCCCGGAGGGGGGATAATGAAAAACTGTTTTTT
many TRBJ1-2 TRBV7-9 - CASSSPIGYTF TGTGCCAGCAGCTCACCGATAGGCTACACCTTC
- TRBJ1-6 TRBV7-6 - CASSQGGGRSPLHF TGCGCCAGCAGCCAAGGCGGGGGGCGGTCACCCCTCCACTTT
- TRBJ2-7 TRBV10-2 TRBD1 CASQEQGAGEQYF TGTGCCAGCCAGGAACAGGGGGCCGGCGAGCAGTACTTC
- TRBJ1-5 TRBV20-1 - CSATSSNQPQHF TGCAGTGCTACTAGTAGCAATCAGCCCCAGCATTTT
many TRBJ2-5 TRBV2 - CASSGDGQETQYF TGTGCCAGCAGTGGGGACGGCCAAGAGACCCAGTACTTC
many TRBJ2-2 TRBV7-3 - CASSPISGELFF TGTGCCAGCAGCCCTATCTCCGGGGAGCTGTTTTTT
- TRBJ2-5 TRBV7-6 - CASSLEGDTQETQYF TGTGCCAGCAGCTTAGAGGGGGACACCCAAGAGACCCAGTACTTC
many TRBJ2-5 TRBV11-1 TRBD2 CASSLALAEETQYF TGTGCCAGCAGCTTAGCGCTAGCGGAAGAGACCCAGTACTTC
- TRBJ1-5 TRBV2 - CASSESRGSGQPQHF TGTGCCAGCAGTGAAAGTCGTGGGTCTGGGCAGCCCCAGCATTTT
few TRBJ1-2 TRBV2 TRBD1 CASSEVWGDRDYGYTF TGTGCCAGCAGTGAAGTGTGGGGGGACAGGGACTATGGCTACACCTTC
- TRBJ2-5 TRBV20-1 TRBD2 CSASSGRAPETQYF TGCAGTGCTAGTAGCGGGAGGGCCCCAGAGACCCAGTACTTC
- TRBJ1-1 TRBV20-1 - CSARDLDGNTEAFF TGCAGTGCTAGAGATCTGGACGGTAACACTGAAGCTTTCTTT
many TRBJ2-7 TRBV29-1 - CSVVIYRRSYEQYF TGCAGCGTTGTGATCTACAGGAGAAGCTACGAGCAGTACTTC
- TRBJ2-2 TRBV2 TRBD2 CASSQGGSGELFF TGTGCCAGCAGTCAGGGAGGGTCCGGGGAGCTGTTTTTT
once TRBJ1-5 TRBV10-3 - CAIGDGNQPQHF TGTGCCATCGGGGACGGCAATCAGCCCCAGCATTTT
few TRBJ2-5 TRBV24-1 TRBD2 CATSEGGETQYF TGTGCCACCAGTGAGGGGGGGGAGACCCAGTACTTC
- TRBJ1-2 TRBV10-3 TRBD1 CASQVDRGRNYGYTF TGTGCCAGCCAGGTTGACAGGGGGCGCAACTATGGCTACACCTTC
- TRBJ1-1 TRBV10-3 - CASSYSNPNTEAFF TGTGCCAGCAGTTACTCGAATCCGAACACTGAAGCTTTCTTT
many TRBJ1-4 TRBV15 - CATSRMGMGEKLFF TGTGCCACCAGCAGAATGGGGATGGGTGAAAAACTGTTTTTT
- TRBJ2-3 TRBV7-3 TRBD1 CASSSDRAVGDTQYF TGTGCCAGCAGCTCTGACAGGGCAGTCGGGGATACGCAGTATTTT
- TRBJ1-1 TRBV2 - CASSLYAGATEAFF TGTGCCAGCAGCTTATACGCCGGAGCGACTGAAGCTTTCTTT
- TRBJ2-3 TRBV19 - CASTFLGQDTQYF TGTGCCAGTACTTTCCTCGGGCAAGATACGCAGTATTTT
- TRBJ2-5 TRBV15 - CATSSAGRTQETQYF TGTGCCACCAGCAGTGCCGGGCGCACCCAAGAGACCCAGTACTTC
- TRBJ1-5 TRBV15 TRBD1 CATSRRGRWVQPQHF TGTGCCACCAGCAGAAGGGGGCGATGGGTGCAGCCCCAGCATTTT
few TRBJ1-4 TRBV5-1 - CASSYRTPTNEKLFF TGCGCCAGCAGCTACCGGACACCCACTAATGAAAAACTGTTTTTT
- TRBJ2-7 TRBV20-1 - CSAREDTHGEQYF TGCAGTGCTAGAGAGGACACTCATGGGGAGCAGTACTTC
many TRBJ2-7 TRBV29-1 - CSVEKADPYEQYF TGCAGCGTTGAAAAGGCTGACCCCTACGAGCAGTACTTC
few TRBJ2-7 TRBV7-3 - CASAPGGSSYEQYF TGTGCCAGCGCCCCCGGCGGAAGCTCCTACGAGCAGTACTTC
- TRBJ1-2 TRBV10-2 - CASSEHSDGNYGYTF TGCGCCAGCAGTGAGCACTCGGACGGAAACTATGGCTACACCTTC
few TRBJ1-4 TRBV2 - CASSPGATNEKLFF TGTGCCAGCAGCCCCGGAGCAACTAATGAAAAACTGTTTTTT
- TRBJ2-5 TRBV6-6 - CASSYPGGLQPQYF TGTGCCAGCAGTTACCCCGGGGGCCTGCAGCCCCAGTACTTC
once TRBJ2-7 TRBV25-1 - CASTGLPSYNEQYF TGTGCCAGCACCGGACTGCCTTCCTACAATGAGCAGTACTTC
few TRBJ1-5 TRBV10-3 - CASSEGGGHQPQHF TGTGCCAGCAGTGAAGGAGGAGGCCATCAGCCCCAGCATTTT
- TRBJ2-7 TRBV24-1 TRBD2 CATSRGLAGVHEQYF TGTGCCACCAGTAGGGGACTAGCGGGAGTCCACGAGCAGTACTTC
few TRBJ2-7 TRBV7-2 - CASSAPLRPYEQYF TGTGCCAGCAGCGCCCCACTACGCCCCTACGAGCAGTACTTC